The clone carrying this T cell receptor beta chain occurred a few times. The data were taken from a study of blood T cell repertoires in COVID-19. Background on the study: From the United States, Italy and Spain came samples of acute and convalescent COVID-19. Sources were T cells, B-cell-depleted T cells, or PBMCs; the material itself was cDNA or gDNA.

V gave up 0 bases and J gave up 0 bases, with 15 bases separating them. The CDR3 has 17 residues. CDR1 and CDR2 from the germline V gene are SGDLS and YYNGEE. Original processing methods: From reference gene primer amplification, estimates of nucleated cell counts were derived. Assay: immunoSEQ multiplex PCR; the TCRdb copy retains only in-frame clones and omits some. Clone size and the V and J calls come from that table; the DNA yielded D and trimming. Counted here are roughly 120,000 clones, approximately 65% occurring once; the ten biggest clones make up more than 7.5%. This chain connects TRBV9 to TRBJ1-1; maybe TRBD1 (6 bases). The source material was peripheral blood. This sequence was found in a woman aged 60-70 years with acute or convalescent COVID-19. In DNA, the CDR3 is TGTGCCAGCAGCGTAGCGCCGGGACAAACCATGAACACTGAAGCTTTCTTT. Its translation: CASSVAPGQTMNTEAFF.